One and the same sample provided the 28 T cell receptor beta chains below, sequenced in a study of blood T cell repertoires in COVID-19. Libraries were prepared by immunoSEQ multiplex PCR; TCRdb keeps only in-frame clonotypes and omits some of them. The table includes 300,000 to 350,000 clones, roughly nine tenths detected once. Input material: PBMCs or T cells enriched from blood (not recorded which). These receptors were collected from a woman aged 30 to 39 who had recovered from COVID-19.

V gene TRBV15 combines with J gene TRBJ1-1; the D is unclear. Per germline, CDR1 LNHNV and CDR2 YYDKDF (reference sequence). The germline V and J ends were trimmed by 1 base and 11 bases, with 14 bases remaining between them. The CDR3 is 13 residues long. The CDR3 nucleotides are TGTGCCACCAGCAGAGTAGGCGGGGTGCAGGCTTTCTTT. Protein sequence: CATSRVGGVQAFF.

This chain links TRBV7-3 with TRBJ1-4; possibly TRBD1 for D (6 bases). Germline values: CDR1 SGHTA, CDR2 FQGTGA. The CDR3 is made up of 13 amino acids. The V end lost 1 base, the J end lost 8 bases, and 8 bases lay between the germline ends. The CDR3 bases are TGTGCCAGCAGCTTAATACAGGGAGAAAAACTGTTTTTT. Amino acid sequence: CASSLIQGEKLFF.

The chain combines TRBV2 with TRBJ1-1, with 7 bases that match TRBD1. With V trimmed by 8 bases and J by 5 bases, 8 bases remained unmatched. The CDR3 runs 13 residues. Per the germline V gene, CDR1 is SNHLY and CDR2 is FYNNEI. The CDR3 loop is CASGLGQRTEAFF. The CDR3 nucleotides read TGTGCCAGCGGCCTGGGACAGAGGACTGAAGCTTTCTTT.

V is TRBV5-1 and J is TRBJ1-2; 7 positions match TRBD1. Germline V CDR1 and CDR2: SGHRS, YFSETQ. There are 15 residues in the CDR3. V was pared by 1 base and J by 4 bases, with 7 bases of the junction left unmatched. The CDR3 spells CASSLNPGTAYGYTF. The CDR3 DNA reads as TGCGCCAGCAGCTTGAATCCCGGGACAGCCTATGGCTACACCTTC.

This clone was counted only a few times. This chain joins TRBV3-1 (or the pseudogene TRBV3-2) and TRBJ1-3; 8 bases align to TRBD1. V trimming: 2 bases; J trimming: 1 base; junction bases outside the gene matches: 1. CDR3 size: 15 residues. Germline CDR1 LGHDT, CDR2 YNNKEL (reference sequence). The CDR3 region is CASSQQGASGNTIYF. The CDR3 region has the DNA TGTGCCAGCAGCCAACAGGGGGCTTCTGGAAACACCATATATTTT.

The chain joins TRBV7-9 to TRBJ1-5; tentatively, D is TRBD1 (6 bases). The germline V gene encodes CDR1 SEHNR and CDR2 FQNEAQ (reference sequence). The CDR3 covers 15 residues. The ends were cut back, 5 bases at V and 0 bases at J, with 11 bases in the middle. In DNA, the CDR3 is TGTGCCAGCAGCCAGGGGAGTTATAGCAATCAGCCCCAGCATTTT. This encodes CASSQGSYSNQPQHF.

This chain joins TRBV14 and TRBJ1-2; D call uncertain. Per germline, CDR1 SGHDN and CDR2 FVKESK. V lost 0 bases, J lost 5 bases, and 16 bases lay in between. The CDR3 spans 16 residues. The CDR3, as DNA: TGTGCCAGCAGCCAAGATGGAACCCTCCCGGGATATGGCTACACCTTC. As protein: CASSQDGTLPGYGYTF. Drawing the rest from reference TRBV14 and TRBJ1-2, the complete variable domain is EAGVTQFPSHSVIEKGQTVTLRCDPISGHDNLYWYRRVMGKEIKFLLHFVKESKQDESGMPNNRFLAERTGGTYSTLKVQPAELEDSGVYFCASSQDGTLPGYGYTFGSGTRLTVV.

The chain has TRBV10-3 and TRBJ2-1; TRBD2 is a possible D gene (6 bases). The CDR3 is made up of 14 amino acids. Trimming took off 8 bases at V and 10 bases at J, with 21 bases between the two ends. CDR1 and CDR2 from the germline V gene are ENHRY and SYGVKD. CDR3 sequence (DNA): TGTGCCATCCGCCTCGGGACTGTTGAGGGGGAGCAGTTCTTC. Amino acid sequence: CAIRLGTVEGEQFF.

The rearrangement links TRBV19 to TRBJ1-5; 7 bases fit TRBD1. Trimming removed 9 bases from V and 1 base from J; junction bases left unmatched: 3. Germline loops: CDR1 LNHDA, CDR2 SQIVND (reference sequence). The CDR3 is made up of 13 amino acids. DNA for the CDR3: TGTGCCAGCATGACAGGGAGCAATCAGCCCCAGCATTTT. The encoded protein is CASMTGSNQPQHF. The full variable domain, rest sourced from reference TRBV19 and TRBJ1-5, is DGGITQSPKYLFRKEGQNVTLSCEQNLNHDAMYWYRQDPGQGLRLIYYSQIVNDFQKGDIAEGYSVSREKKESFPLTVTSAQKNPTAFYLCASMTGSNQPQHFGDGTRLSIL.

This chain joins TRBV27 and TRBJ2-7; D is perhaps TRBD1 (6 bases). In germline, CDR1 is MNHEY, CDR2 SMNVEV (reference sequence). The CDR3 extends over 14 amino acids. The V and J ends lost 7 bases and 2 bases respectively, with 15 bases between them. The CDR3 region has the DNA TGTGCCAGCATCATGGGGACACCTCCCTACGAGCAGTACTTC. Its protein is CASIMGTPPYEQYF.

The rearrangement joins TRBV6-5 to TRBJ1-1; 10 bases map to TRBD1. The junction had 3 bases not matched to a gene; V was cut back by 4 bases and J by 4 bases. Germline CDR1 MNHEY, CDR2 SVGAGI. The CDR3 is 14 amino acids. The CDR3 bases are TGTGCCAGCAGTTGGGACAGGGGATCCACTGAAGCTTTCTTT. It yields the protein CASSWDRGSTEAFF.

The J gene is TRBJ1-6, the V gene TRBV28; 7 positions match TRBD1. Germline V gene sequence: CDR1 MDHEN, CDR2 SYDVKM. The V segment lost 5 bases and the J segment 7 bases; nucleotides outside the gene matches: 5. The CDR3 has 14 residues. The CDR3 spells CASSIGTDNSPLHF. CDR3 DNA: TGTGCCAGCAGTATCGGGACAGACAATTCACCCCTCCACTTT.

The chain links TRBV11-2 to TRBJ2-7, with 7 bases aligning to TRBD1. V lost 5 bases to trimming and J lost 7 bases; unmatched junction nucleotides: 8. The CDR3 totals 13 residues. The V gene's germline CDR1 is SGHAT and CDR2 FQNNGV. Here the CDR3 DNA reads TGTGCCAGCAGCCTCGGACAGGTCCTGGAGCAGTACTTC. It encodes CASSLGQVLEQYF.

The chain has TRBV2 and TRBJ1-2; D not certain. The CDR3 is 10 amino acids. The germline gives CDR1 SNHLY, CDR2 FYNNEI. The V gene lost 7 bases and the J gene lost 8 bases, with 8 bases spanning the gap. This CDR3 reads CASMSDGYTF. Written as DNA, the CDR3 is TGTGCCAGCATGAGCGACGGCTACACCTTC.

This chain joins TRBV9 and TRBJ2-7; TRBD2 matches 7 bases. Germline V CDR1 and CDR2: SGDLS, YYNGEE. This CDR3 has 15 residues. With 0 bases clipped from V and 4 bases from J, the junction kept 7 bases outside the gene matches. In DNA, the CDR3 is TGTGCCAGCAGCGTAGATCCAGCGGGACGGTACGAGCAGTACTTC. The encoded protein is CASSVDPAGRYEQYF.

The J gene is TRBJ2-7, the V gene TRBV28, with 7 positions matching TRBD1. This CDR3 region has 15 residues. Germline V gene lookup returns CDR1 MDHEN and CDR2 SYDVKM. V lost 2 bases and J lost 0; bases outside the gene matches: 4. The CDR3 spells CASSLPQGHSYEQYF. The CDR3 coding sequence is TGTGCCAGCAGTTTACCACAGGGGCACTCCTACGAGCAGTACTTC.

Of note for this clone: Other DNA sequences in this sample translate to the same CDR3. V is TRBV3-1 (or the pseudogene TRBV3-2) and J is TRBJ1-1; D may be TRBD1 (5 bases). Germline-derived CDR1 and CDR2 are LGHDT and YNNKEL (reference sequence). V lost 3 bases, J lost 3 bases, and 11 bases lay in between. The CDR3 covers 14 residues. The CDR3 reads CASSHQGADTEAFF. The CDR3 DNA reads TGTGCCAGCAGCCACCAAGGGGCGGACACTGAAGCTTTCTTT.

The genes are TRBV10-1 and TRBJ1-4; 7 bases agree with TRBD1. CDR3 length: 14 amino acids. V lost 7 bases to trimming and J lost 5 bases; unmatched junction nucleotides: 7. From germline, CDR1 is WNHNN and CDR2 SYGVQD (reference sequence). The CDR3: CASIEDRTNEKLFF. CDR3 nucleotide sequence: TGCGCCAGCATCGAGGACAGGACAAATGAAAAACTGTTTTTT.

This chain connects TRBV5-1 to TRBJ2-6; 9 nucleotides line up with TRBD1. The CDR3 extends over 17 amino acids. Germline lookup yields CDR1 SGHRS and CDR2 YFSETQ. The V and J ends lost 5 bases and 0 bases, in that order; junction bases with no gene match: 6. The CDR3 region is CASSEQGALSGANVLTF. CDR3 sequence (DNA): TGCGCCAGCAGTGAACAGGGGGCCCTCTCTGGGGCCAACGTCCTGACTTTC. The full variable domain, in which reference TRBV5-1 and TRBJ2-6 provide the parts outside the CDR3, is KAGVTQTPRYLIKTRGQQVTLSCSPISGHRSVSWYQQTPGQGLQFLFEYFSETQRNKGNFPGRFSGRQFSNSRSEMNVSTLELGDSALYLCASSEQGALSGANVLTFGAGSRLTVL.

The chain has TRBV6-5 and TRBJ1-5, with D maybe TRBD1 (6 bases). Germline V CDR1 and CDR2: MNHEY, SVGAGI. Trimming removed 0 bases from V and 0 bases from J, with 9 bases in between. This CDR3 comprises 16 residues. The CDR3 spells CASSYSGANSNQPQHF. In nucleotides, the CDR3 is TGTGCCAGCAGTTACTCGGGGGCAAATAGCAATCAGCCCCAGCATTTT.

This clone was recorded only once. The CDR3 region is CASSQGLAGGETQYF. The CDR3 nucleotides read TGTGCCAGCAGCCAGGGACTAGCGGGAGGAGAGACCCAGTACTTC. The chain employs TRBV13 and TRBJ2-5; 15 bases map to TRBD2. The length of the CDR3 is 15 residues. The V segment lost 5 bases and the J segment 4 bases; nucleotides outside the gene matches: 2. CDR1 PRHDT and CDR2 FYEKMQ come from the germline V gene (reference sequence). The full variable domain, in which reference TRBV13 and TRBJ2-5 provide the parts outside the CDR3, is AAGVIQSPRHLIKEKRETATLKCYPIPRHDTVYWYQQGPGQDPQFLISFYEKMQSDKGSIPDRFSAQQFSDYHSELNMSSLELGDSALYFCASSQGLAGGETQYFGPGTRLLVL.

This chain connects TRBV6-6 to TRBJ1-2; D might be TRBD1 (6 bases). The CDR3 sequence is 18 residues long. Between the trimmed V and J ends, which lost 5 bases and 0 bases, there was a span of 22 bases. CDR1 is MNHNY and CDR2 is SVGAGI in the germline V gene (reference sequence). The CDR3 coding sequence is TGTGCCAGCAGTCTACTTAGTTCAGGGGCTCGGTCTAACTATGGCTACACCTTC. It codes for CASSLLSSGARSNYGYTF.

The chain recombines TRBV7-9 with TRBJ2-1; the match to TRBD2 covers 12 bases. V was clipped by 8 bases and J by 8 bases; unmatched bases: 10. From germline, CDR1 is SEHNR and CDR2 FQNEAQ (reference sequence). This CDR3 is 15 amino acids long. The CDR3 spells CASSTTSGRYYEQFF. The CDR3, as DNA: TGTGCCAGCTCAACCACTAGCGGGAGGTACTATGAGCAGTTCTTC.

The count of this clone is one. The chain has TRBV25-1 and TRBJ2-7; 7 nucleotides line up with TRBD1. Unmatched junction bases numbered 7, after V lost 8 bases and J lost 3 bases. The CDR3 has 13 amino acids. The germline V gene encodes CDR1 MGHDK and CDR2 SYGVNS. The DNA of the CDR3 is TGTGCCAGCGGGAAGGGACAGAGCTACGAGCAGTACTTC. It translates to CASGKGQSYEQYF.

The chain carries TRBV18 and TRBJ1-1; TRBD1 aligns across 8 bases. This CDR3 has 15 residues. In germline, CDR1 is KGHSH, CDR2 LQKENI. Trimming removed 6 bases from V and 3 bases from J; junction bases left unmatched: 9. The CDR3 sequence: CASSRQGTEDTEAFF. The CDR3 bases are TGTGCCAGCTCTCGACAGGGGACAGAGGACACTGAAGCTTTCTTT.

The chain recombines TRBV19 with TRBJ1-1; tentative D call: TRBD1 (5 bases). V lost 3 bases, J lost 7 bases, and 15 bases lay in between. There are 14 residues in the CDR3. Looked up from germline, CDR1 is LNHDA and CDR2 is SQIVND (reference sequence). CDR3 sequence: CASSIGGFDGEAFF. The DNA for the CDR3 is TGTGCCAGTAGTATTGGGGGGTTTGACGGTGAAGCTTTCTTT.

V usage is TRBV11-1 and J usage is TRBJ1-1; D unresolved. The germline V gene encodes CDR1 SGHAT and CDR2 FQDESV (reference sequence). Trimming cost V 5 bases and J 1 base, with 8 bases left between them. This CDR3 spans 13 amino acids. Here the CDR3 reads CASSPAENTEAFF. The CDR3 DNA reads TGTGCCAGCAGCCCCGCGGAGAACACTGAAGCTTTCTTT.

This CDR3 is CASSYSAGATSFGYTF. The CDR3 nucleotides are TGTGCCAGCAGTTACTCGGCAGGGGCCACCTCTTTTGGCTACACCTTC. The chain is built from TRBV6-5 and TRBJ1-2; a possible D gene is TRBD1 (6 bases). The CDR3 is 16 amino acids. V lost 0 bases, J lost 7 bases, and 18 bases lay in between. In germline, CDR1 is MNHEY, CDR2 SVGAGI.